Listed below are T cell receptor beta chains from one sample, sequenced in a study of blood T cell repertoires in COVID-19. Method: immunoSEQ multiplex PCR; TCRdb's copy keeps in-frame clones and lacks some. Seen here are around 70,000 clones, about four fifths observed once, and the top ten hold 20% to 25%. The source material was peripheral blood. Receptors originate from an older woman with acute or convalescent COVID-19. Each CDR3 is given with its conserved first and last residue. Each record gives: J gene, V gene, clone size, D gene, CDR3 protein, CDR3 DNA. D genes are given only for firm matches. For some rows the clone size is stated as once, few or many, or as a class when expanded; others skip it.

TRBJ1-5 TRBV30 NA TRBD1 CAWSVTGGTQPQHF TGTGCCTGGAGTGTGACAGGGGGAACTCAGCCCCAGCATTTT
TRBJ1-1 TRBV11-2 NA NA CATQGRGTEAFF TGTGCCACCCAGGGGAGGGGCACTGAAGCTTTCTTT
TRBJ2-7 TRBV19 NA TRBD2 CASSKLGRAPYEQYF TGTGCCAGTAGTAAACTCGGGAGGGCCCCCTACGAGCAGTACTTC
TRBJ2-5 TRBV2 few NA CASRATSSETQYF TGTGCCAGCAGAGCTACTAGCTCGGAGACCCAGTACTTC
TRBJ1-2 TRBV28 NA NA CASSFSGTAALSYGYTF TGTGCCAGCAGTTTTTCCGGGACTGCGGCTCTCTCCTATGGCTACACCTTC
TRBJ2-1 TRBV28 NA NA CASNARGANELF TGTGCCAGCAACGCCCGGGGGGCCAACGAACTCTTC
TRBJ2-7 TRBV2 NA NA CASQLYGVFSYEQYF TGTGCCAGCCAACTCTACGGGGTCTTCAGCTACGAGCAGTACTTC
TRBJ1-3 TRBV18 NA NA CASSPLSASGNTIYF TGTGCCAGCTCACCACTAAGCGCGTCGGGAAACACCATATATTTT
TRBJ2-2 TRBV5-5 NA TRBD2 CASSLSGSPTGELFF TGTGCCAGCAGCCTTAGCGGGAGTCCCACCGGGGAGCTGTTTTTT
TRBJ1-5 TRBV18 NA TRBD1 CASSPGTGVSNQPQHF TGTGCCAGCTCACCAGGGACAGGGGTCAGCAATCAGCCCCAGCATTTT
TRBJ2-2 TRBV7-9 NA TRBD1 CASSSQGYGTGELFF TGTGCCAGCAGCTCACAGGGGTATGGAACCGGGGAGCTGTTTTTT
TRBJ1-2 TRBV28 NA TRBD1 CASMGQGIGYTF TGTGCCAGCATGGGACAGGGAATCGGCTACACCTTC
TRBJ2-2 TRBV5-1 once TRBD1 CASLRAGDSLIPTGELFF TGCGCCAGTCTTCGGGCTGGGGACAGCCTAATTCCAACCGGGGAGCTGTTTTTT
TRBJ2-1 TRBV7-2 NA TRBD2 CASSLAALAGRNEQFF TGTGCCAGCAGCTTAGCGGCACTAGCGGGGCGCAATGAGCAGTTCTTC
TRBJ2-7 TRBV5-1 NA TRBD1 CASRPTGDSYEQYF TGCGCCAGCAGGCCGACAGGGGACTCCTACGAGCAGTACTTC
TRBJ1-2 TRBV5-6 NA NA CASSLWQAPNYGYTF TGTGCCAGCAGCTTGTGGCAGGCTCCTAACTATGGCTACACCTTC
TRBJ2-5 TRBV19 NA TRBD2 CASRLAGGRETQYF TGTGCCAGTCGACTAGCGGGAGGGAGAGAGACCCAGTACTTC
TRBJ2-7 TRBV11-2 NA TRBD2 CASSRGLAGAYEQYF TGTGCCAGCAGCCGCGGACTAGCGGGAGCCTACGAGCAGTACTTC
TRBJ2-1 TRBV28 NA TRBD1 CASSPGGRGKEEQFF TGTGCCAGCAGTCCCGGCGGCAGGGGGAAGGAGGAGCAGTTCTTC
TRBJ2-7 TRBV29-1 once TRBD1 CSVTGTGYEQYF TGCAGCGTTACCGGGACAGGGTACGAGCAGTACTTC
TRBJ2-1 TRBV5-1 NA TRBD2 CASSILSGSWDEQFF TGCGCCAGCAGCATCTTAAGCGGGAGCTGGGATGAGCAGTTCTTC
TRBJ1-3 TRBV5-1 NA NA CASSLAPGTSRNTIYF TGCGCCAGCAGCTTGGCCCCCGGGACTTCAAGAAACACCATATATTTT
TRBJ1-1 TRBV10-3 NA NA CAISITGSTTEAFF TGTGCCATCAGCATTACAGGGAGCACCACTGAAGCTTTCTTT
TRBJ1-5 TRBV6-2/TRBV6-3 NA NA CASSYGGGNQPQHF TGTGCCAGCAGTTACGGGGGGGGCAATCAGCCCCAGCATTTT
TRBJ1-1 TRBV18 NA NA CASSPPAGGVNTEAFF TGTGCCAGCTCACCACCGGCGGGGGGAGTGAACACTGAAGCTTTCTTT
TRBJ2-1 TRBV5-1 NA TRBD2 CASSLGASGGNEQFF TGCGCCAGCAGCTTGGGTGCTAGCGGTGGGAATGAGCAGTTCTTC
TRBJ2-1 TRBV4-1 NA TRBD2 CASSPASGWEGEQFF TGCGCCAGCAGCCCCGCTAGCGGGTGGGAAGGTGAGCAGTTCTTC
TRBJ2-7 TRBV15 NA NA CATSRDLGSREQYF TGTGCCACCAGCAGAGATTTAGGCTCCAGGGAGCAGTACTTC
TRBJ1-5 TRBV4-1 NA NA CASRHPPHLGQFHSWDQPQHF TGCGCCAGCAGACATCCCCCTCACCTAGGTCAGTTTCACTCGTGGGATCAGCCCCAGCATTTT
TRBJ1-1 TRBV6-1 NA TRBD1 CASSEAGTGHTEAFF TGTGCCAGCAGTGAAGCTGGGACAGGTCACACTGAAGCTTTCTTT
TRBJ2-2 TRBV19 medium-sized NA CASSIGLDTGELFF TGTGCCAGTAGTATAGGGCTTGACACCGGGGAGCTGTTTTTT
TRBJ2-1 TRBV28 NA TRBD1 CASSVPGQGLNEQFF TGTGCCAGCAGCGTACCGGGACAGGGGCTCAATGAGCAGTTCTTC
TRBJ2-1 TRBV6-5 NA NA CASSPLSRYEQFF TGTGCCAGCAGTCCCCTTTCCCGGTATGAGCAGTTCTTC
TRBJ2-7 TRBV19 few TRBD1 CASSKTGVGGYEQYF TGTGCCAGTAGTAAGACAGGGGTTGGAGGTTACGAGCAGTACTTC
TRBJ2-3 TRBV5-4 NA TRBD2 CASSYRVAGITDTQYF TGTGCCAGCAGCTACCGAGTAGCGGGGATCACAGATACGCAGTATTTT
TRBJ2-5 TRBV19 NA TRBD2 CASLLAGEGFQETQYF TGTGCCAGTTTACTAGCGGGAGAGGGGTTCCAAGAGACCCAGTACTTC
TRBJ1-4 TRBV7-8 few NA CASSLYGGGEKLFF TGTGCCAGCAGCTTATATGGTGGAGGGGAAAAACTGTTTTTT
TRBJ1-5 TRBV28 NA NA CASSFRLPVDRNQPQHF TGTGCCAGCAGTTTCAGGTTACCAGTGGATCGCAATCAGCCCCAGCATTTT
TRBJ1-1 TRBV29-1 few NA CSVDTGFTEAFF TGCAGCGTTGATACAGGGTTCACTGAAGCTTTCTTT
TRBJ2-5 TRBV28 once TRBD2 CASSYAGGTGETQYF TGTGCCAGCAGTTACGCGGGAGGGACCGGAGAGACCCAGTACTTC
TRBJ1-6 TRBV7-9 NA NA CASSTRDYNSPLHF TGTGCCAGCAGCACCCGGGATTATAATTCACCCCTCCACTTT
TRBJ1-3 TRBV7-9 NA TRBD1 CASSLIRQGASGNTIYF TGTGCCAGCAGCTTAATTCGGCAGGGGGCGTCTGGAAACACCATATATTTT
TRBJ2-7 TRBV15 NA TRBD1 CATSRDRGFEQYF TGTGCCACCAGCAGGGACAGGGGGTTCGAGCAGTACTTC
TRBJ1-5 TRBV3-1/TRBV3-2 NA NA CASSQSTENNQPQHF TGTGCCAGCAGCCAAAGCACAGAAAACAATCAGCCCCAGCATTTT
TRBJ2-5 TRBV5-8 NA TRBD1 CASRTGAGLEETQYF TGTGCCAGCAGAACAGGGGCCGGGCTAGAAGAGACCCAGTACTTC
TRBJ1-2 TRBV18 NA NA CASSRGDTYGYTF TGTGCCAGCTCACGAGGCGATACCTATGGCTACACCTTC
TRBJ2-1 TRBV28 NA TRBD2 CASSGASGSRGEQFF TGTGCCAGCAGTGGTGCTAGCGGGAGTAGAGGTGAGCAGTTCTTC
TRBJ2-7 TRBV28 NA TRBD1 CASSRPGTVSYEQYF TGTGCCAGCAGTCGACCCGGGACAGTCTCCTACGAGCAGTACTTC
TRBJ2-7 TRBV29-1 NA TRBD1 CSVTGTGRYEQYF TGCAGCGTCACCGGGACAGGGAGGTACGAGCAGTACTTC
TRBJ1-2 TRBV27 once NA CASSLFSGRNYGYTF TGTGCCAGCAGTTTATTTTCAGGGCGGAACTATGGCTACACCTTC
TRBJ2-1 TRBV29-1 NA TRBD2 CSVGSSGYYNEQFF TGCAGCGTTGGGTCTAGCGGGTACTACAATGAGCAGTTCTTC
TRBJ1-2 TRBV27 few NA CASSPEWTTNYGYTF TGTGCCAGCAGTCCTGAATGGACAACAAACTATGGCTACACCTTC
TRBJ2-1 TRBV11-2 NA TRBD2 CASSLTPGSLAGGHEQFF TGTGCCAGCAGCTTAACTCCGGGAAGTCTAGCGGGAGGCCATGAGCAGTTCTTC
TRBJ1-2 TRBV18 NA NA CASSPGGRRNYGYTF TGTGCCAGCTCACCAGGGGGCCGACGTAACTATGGCTACACCTTC
TRBJ1-5 TRBV18 NA NA CASSRGRSNQPQHF TGTGCCAGCTCCCGAGGGCGGAGCAATCAGCCCCAGCATTTT
TRBJ2-1 TRBV6-6 once TRBD1 CATHPGQGGNEQFF TGTGCCACCCATCCGGGACAGGGGGGGAATGAGCAGTTCTTC
TRBJ2-1 TRBV5-1 once NA CASSLGGGDEQFF TGCGCCAGCAGCTTGGGAGGAGGGGATGAGCAGTTCTTC